This paragraph reports one T cell receptor (beta chain). Its antigen is not identified. Profiling relied on immunoSEQ multiplex PCR, and the TCRdb table lists in-frame clones only, not all of them. The data show 75,000 to 95,000 clones, approximately 90% seen once. The sample originates from a study of T cell responses to AZD1222 COVID-19 vaccine. Broader study findings: White British ancestry dominated among donors, who included more females, and clonal diversity was possibly underestimated. Unmutated variant regions reportedly attract nearly half of all spike-specific TCRs. Repertoire sampling was restricted to post-peak T cell response timepoints.

Germline trimming cut 6 bases from V and 2 bases from J; bases unmatched to any gene: 1. This CDR3 spans 15 amino acids. Germline V gene data show CDR1 as MNHEY and CDR2 as SVGAGI. The sequencing here drew on peripheral blood, taken on day 0 of MenACWY control vaccination. The V and J genes are TRBV6-5 and TRBJ2-6, with TRBD1 matching over 10 bases. The TCR was taken from an adult in good health. Here the CDR3 DNA reads TGTGCCAGCAGGACAGGGGGCGCTGGGGCCAACGTCCTGACTTTC. It translates to CASRTGGAGANVLTF.